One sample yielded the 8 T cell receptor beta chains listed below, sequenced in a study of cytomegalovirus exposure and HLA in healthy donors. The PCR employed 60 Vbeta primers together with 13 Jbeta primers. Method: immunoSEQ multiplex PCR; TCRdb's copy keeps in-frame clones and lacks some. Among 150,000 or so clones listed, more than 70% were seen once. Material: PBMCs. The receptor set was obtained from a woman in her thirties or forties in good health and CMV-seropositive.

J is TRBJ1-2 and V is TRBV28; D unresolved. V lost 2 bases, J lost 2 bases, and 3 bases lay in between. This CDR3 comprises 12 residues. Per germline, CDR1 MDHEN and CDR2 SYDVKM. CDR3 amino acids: CASSLRNYGYTF. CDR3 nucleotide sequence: TGTGCCAGCAGTTTACGGAACTATGGCTACACCTTC.

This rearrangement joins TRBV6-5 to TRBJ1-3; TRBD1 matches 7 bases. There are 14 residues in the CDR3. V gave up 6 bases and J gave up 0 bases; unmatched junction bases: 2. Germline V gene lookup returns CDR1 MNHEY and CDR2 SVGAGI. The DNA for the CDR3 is TGTGCCAGCAGGGCAGGGGGCTCTGGAAACACCATATATTTT. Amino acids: CASRAGGSGNTIYF.

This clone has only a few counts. CDR3 sequence (DNA): TGTGCCAGCAGTGATAGCGGGAGGCCAGATACGCAGTATTTT. This sequence encodes CASSDSGRPDTQYF. The rearrangement uses TRBV7-3 and TRBJ2-3; TRBD2 agrees at 10 bases. CDR3 length: 14 residues. The V gene's germline CDR1 is SGHTA and CDR2 FQGTGA. V gave up 6 bases and J gave up 4 bases; unmatched junction bases: 4.

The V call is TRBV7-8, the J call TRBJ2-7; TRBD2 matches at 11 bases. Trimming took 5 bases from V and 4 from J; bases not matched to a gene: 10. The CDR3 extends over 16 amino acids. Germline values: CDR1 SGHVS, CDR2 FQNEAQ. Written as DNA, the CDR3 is TGTGCCAGCAGCCCCGGGACGGGACTAGCGGTATACGAGCAGTACTTC. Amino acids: CASSPGTGLAVYEQYF.

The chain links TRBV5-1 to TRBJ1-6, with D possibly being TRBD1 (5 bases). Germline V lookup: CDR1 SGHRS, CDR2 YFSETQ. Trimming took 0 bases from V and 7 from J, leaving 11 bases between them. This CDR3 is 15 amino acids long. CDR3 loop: CASSLEGQTNSPLHF. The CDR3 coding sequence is TGCGCCAGCAGCTTGGAAGGACAAACCAATTCACCCCTCCACTTT.

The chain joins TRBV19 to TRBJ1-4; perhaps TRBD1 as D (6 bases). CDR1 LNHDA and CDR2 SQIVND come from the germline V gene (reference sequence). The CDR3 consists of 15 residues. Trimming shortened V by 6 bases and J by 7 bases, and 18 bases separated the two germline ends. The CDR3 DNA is TGTGCCAGTAGCAAGCGGGGTGGAGGGGGTGAAAAACTGTTTTTT. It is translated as CASSKRGGGGEKLFF.

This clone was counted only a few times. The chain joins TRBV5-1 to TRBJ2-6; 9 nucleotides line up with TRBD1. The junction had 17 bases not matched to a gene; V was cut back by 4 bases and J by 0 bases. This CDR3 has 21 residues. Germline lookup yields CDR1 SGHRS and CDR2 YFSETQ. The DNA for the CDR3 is TGCGCCAGCAGCCACCTAGGTGGGACAGGGCTTTGGAGCTCTGGGGCCAACGTCCTGACTTTC. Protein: CASSHLGGTGLWSSGANVLTF.

In nucleotides, the CDR3 is TGTGCCAGTCAATCGGGGGGACAGGGGATCCACGAGCAGTACTTC. Translation: CASQSGGQGIHEQYF. The V gene is TRBV6-5, the J gene TRBJ2-7; 10 bases map to TRBD1. The germline V gene has CDR1 MNHEY and CDR2 SVGAGI. Trimming at V came to 9 bases and at J to 5 bases, leaving 13 bases not matched to a gene. CDR3 size: 15 residues.